This is a list of T cell receptor beta chains from one sample in a study of CD4 T cells in relation to SARS-CoV-2 and coronaviruses. Which antigens these TCRs recognize remains unknown. Clones were sequenced by immunoSEQ multiplex PCR, and TCRdb holds only the in-frame ones, with some missing. The sample consists of 20,000 to 25,000 clones, more than 65% of them appearing once. Input material: CD4+ T cells from PBMCs, cultured in vitro. These receptors came from a human donor in good health. Each CDR3 is given with its conserved first and last residue. A D gene is named only where the DNA matches it firmly. Clone size appears in some rows only: once, few, many, or a class for an expanded clone.

v_gene: TRBV6-5
abundance: NA
d_gene: NA
j_gene: TRBJ1-2
CDR3nt: TGTGCCAGCAGTTACTCGATGGCAGGGCCGGAATATGGCTACACCTTC
CDR3aa: CASSYSMAGPEYGYTF

v_gene: TRBV5-4
abundance: NA
d_gene: TRBD2
j_gene: TRBJ2-1
CDR3nt: TGTGCCAGCAGCTTGGGGCTAGCGGAATACAATGAGCAGTTCTTC
CDR3aa: CASSLGLAEYNEQFF

v_gene: TRBV12-5
abundance: NA
d_gene: TRBD2
j_gene: TRBJ2-1
CDR3nt: TGTGCTAGTGGTCCAAGACTAGCGGGAGGGCGGAATGAGCAGTTCTTC
CDR3aa: CASGPRLAGGRNEQFF

v_gene: TRBV11-2
abundance: NA
d_gene: NA
j_gene: TRBJ1-3
CDR3nt: TGTGCCAGCAGCCTGGGCTTCCGGAACTCTGGAAACACCATATATTTT
CDR3aa: CASSLGFRNSGNTIYF

v_gene: TRBV5-4
abundance: few
d_gene: NA
j_gene: TRBJ2-3
CDR3nt: TGTGCCAGCAGCTTGTTTATAGGGGGTATCACAGATACGCAGTATTTT
CDR3aa: CASSLFIGGITDTQYF

v_gene: TRBV7-9
abundance: medium-sized
d_gene: NA
j_gene: TRBJ1-5
CDR3nt: TGTGCCAGCAGCTTCAATAGCAATCAGCCCCAGCATTTT
CDR3aa: CASSFNSNQPQHF

v_gene: TRBV7-3
abundance: NA
d_gene: TRBD1
j_gene: TRBJ2-3
CDR3nt: TGTGCCAGCAGCTTAGGACAGGGGGCGACAGATACGCAGTATTTT
CDR3aa: CASSLGQGATDTQYF

v_gene: TRBV6-1
abundance: NA
d_gene: TRBD2
j_gene: TRBJ2-5
CDR3nt: TGTGCCAGCAGTGAATATCGAGCGGGACGGGGGGAGACCCAGTACTTC
CDR3aa: CASSEYRAGRGETQYF

v_gene: TRBV13
abundance: NA
d_gene: TRBD1
j_gene: TRBJ2-5
CDR3nt: TGTGCCAGCAGCTTAAACAGGGGGTGGTTGGAGACCCAGTACTTC
CDR3aa: CASSLNRGWLETQYF

v_gene: TRBV7-9
abundance: NA
d_gene: NA
j_gene: TRBJ2-6
CDR3nt: TGTGCCAGCGCTGGGCAGGGCTCTGGGGCCAACGTCCTGACTTTC
CDR3aa: CASAGQGSGANVLTF

v_gene: TRBV10-3
abundance: NA
d_gene: NA
j_gene: TRBJ2-3
CDR3nt: TGTGCCATCAGCGGGAGTCGGATGGATACGCAGTATTTT
CDR3aa: CAISGSRMDTQYF

v_gene: TRBV7-2
abundance: NA
d_gene: NA
j_gene: TRBJ2-7
CDR3nt: TGTGCCAGCAGCCTCTTCCCGACTGGCTACTACGAGCAGTACTTC
CDR3aa: CASSLFPTGYYEQYF

v_gene: TRBV6-6
abundance: once
d_gene: NA
j_gene: TRBJ2-7
CDR3nt: TGTGCCAGCAGTTATTTCCCCAGATCCTACGAGCAGTACTTC
CDR3aa: CASSYFPRSYEQYF

v_gene: TRBV5-1
abundance: NA
d_gene: TRBD2
j_gene: TRBJ2-7
CDR3nt: TGCGCCAGCAGCTCCATTGCGGGAGGGGCCTACGAGCAGTACTTC
CDR3aa: CASSSIAGGAYEQYF

v_gene: TRBV7-9
abundance: few
d_gene: TRBD1
j_gene: TRBJ2-1
CDR3nt: TGTGCCAGCAGCTTACCCGGGACAGATGAGCAGTTCTTC
CDR3aa: CASSLPGTDEQFF

v_gene: TRBV6-6
abundance: NA
d_gene: NA
j_gene: TRBJ2-3
CDR3nt: TGTGCCAGCAGTGACGGACAGATCACAGATACGCAGTATTTT
CDR3aa: CASSDGQITDTQYF

v_gene: TRBV25-1
abundance: few
d_gene: TRBD1
j_gene: TRBJ1-1
CDR3nt: TGTGCCAGCAGTGAAGGGGGACAGTGGACTGAAGCTTTCTTT
CDR3aa: CASSEGGQWTEAFF

v_gene: TRBV30
abundance: NA
d_gene: TRBD1
j_gene: TRBJ1-5
CDR3nt: TGTGCCTGGAGTACACAGGGGGATCAGCCCCAGCATTTT
CDR3aa: CAWSTQGDQPQHF

v_gene: TRBV9
abundance: NA
d_gene: NA
j_gene: TRBJ1-2
CDR3nt: TGTGCCAGCAGCGTACTCCCCGGGGACGGTTACCGCTACACCTTC
CDR3aa: CASSVLPGDGYRYTF

v_gene: TRBV13
abundance: NA
d_gene: TRBD1
j_gene: TRBJ2-6
CDR3nt: TGTGCCAGCAGCGGGGACAGGGGGCTAGTTCCTGGGGCCAACGTCCTGACTTTC
CDR3aa: CASSGDRGLVPGANVLTF

v_gene: TRBV12-3/TRBV12-4
abundance: once
d_gene: NA
j_gene: TRBJ1-1
CDR3nt: TGTGCCAGCAGTTTCCAGGGACGCGCTGAAGCTTTCTTT
CDR3aa: CASSFQGRAEAFF

v_gene: TRBV5-8
abundance: once
d_gene: NA
j_gene: TRBJ2-1
CDR3nt: TGTGCCAGCAGCTTGGGGGAACCCTACAATGAGCAGTTCTTC
CDR3aa: CASSLGEPYNEQFF

v_gene: TRBV15
abundance: NA
d_gene: NA
j_gene: TRBJ2-3
CDR3nt: TGTGCCACTAACAGCGGCGGGAGCACAGATACGCAGTATTTT
CDR3aa: CATNSGGSTDTQYF

v_gene: TRBV18
abundance: NA
d_gene: NA
j_gene: TRBJ2-7
CDR3nt: TGTGCCGCTTCCGGCGACGGCCGCGGCGAGCAGTACTTC
CDR3aa: CAASGDGRGEQYF

v_gene: TRBV7-3
abundance: NA
d_gene: NA
j_gene: TRBJ2-7
CDR3nt: TGTGCCAGCAGCTTAAGTCCAGGGAGGTACGAGCAGTACTTC
CDR3aa: CASSLSPGRYEQYF

v_gene: TRBV19
abundance: NA
d_gene: NA
j_gene: TRBJ1-5
CDR3nt: TGTGCCAGTAGTCCTGGACTCTATCAGCCCCAGCATTTT
CDR3aa: CASSPGLYQPQHF

v_gene: TRBV5-1
abundance: NA
d_gene: TRBD2
j_gene: TRBJ2-5
CDR3nt: TGCGCCAGCAGCTTGGATAGCGGGTCCCGAGAGACCCAGTACTTC
CDR3aa: CASSLDSGSRETQYF

v_gene: TRBV7-3
abundance: NA
d_gene: TRBD2
j_gene: TRBJ2-1
CDR3nt: TGTGCCAGCAGCTTACAAGCGGGAGAGTACAATGAGCAGTTCTTC
CDR3aa: CASSLQAGEYNEQFF

v_gene: TRBV28
abundance: NA
d_gene: NA
j_gene: TRBJ2-7
CDR3nt: TGTGCCAGCAGCCCATCCCCCCTCGAGCAGTACTTC
CDR3aa: CASSPSPLEQYF

v_gene: TRBV14
abundance: NA
d_gene: NA
j_gene: TRBJ2-5
CDR3nt: TGTGCCAGCAGATTAACCACAGGGCACGGGGAGACCCAGTACTTC
CDR3aa: CASRLTTGHGETQYF

v_gene: TRBV6-5
abundance: NA
d_gene: NA
j_gene: TRBJ2-1
CDR3nt: TGTGCCAGCACCCGACTAGGGGGTGCTTACAATGAGCAGTTCTTC
CDR3aa: CASTRLGGAYNEQFF

v_gene: TRBV12-3/TRBV12-4
abundance: NA
d_gene: TRBD1
j_gene: TRBJ1-1
CDR3nt: TGTGCCAGCAGAAGGGACAGCGCGACGGCAGCTTTCTTT
CDR3aa: CASRRDSATAAFF

v_gene: TRBV11-2
abundance: NA
d_gene: NA
j_gene: TRBJ2-3
CDR3nt: TGTGCCAGCAGCTTATCCCGGGGGGATACGCAGTATTTT
CDR3aa: CASSLSRGDTQYF

v_gene: TRBV3-1/TRBV3-2
abundance: once
d_gene: TRBD2
j_gene: TRBJ2-7
CDR3nt: TGTGCCAGCAGCCAAGATACTTGGCGGGGGGGGGAGCAGTACTTC
CDR3aa: CASSQDTWRGGEQYF

v_gene: TRBV11-2
abundance: NA
d_gene: NA
j_gene: TRBJ1-2
CDR3nt: TGTGCCAGCAGCTTAGGTAGTAACTATGGCTACACCTTC
CDR3aa: CASSLGSNYGYTF

v_gene: TRBV13
abundance: NA
d_gene: TRBD2
j_gene: TRBJ2-2
CDR3nt: TGTGCCAGCAGCGGAGAGGGACTAGCGGGAGGGACCGGGGAGCTGTTTTTT
CDR3aa: CASSGEGLAGGTGELFF

v_gene: TRBV7-9
abundance: NA
d_gene: TRBD1
j_gene: TRBJ1-1
CDR3nt: TGTGCCAGCAGCCCGGGGACAGCCACTGAAGCTTTCTTT
CDR3aa: CASSPGTATEAFF

v_gene: TRBV4-2
abundance: NA
d_gene: TRBD1
j_gene: TRBJ2-1
CDR3nt: TGTGCCAGCAGCCAAGGGACAGGGGGCTACAATGAGCAGTTCTTC
CDR3aa: CASSQGTGGYNEQFF

v_gene: TRBV19
abundance: few
d_gene: TRBD1
j_gene: TRBJ2-2
CDR3nt: TGTGCCAGTGCCCGACAGGGTCTAGAAGCCGGGGAGCTGTTTTTT
CDR3aa: CASARQGLEAGELFF

v_gene: TRBV6-5
abundance: NA
d_gene: NA
j_gene: TRBJ2-2
CDR3nt: TGTGCCAGCAGACGGACGGCGAACACCGGGGAGCTGTTTTTT
CDR3aa: CASRRTANTGELFF

v_gene: TRBV11-3
abundance: NA
d_gene: TRBD1
j_gene: TRBJ2-1
CDR3nt: TGTGCCAGCAGCTTGGGACAGGGGGCTACCTCCGGTGGGGTGTTCTTC
CDR3aa: CASSLGQGATSGGVFF

v_gene: TRBV28
abundance: NA
d_gene: NA
j_gene: TRBJ1-1
CDR3nt: TGTGCCAGCAAGCAGGGACTCATGAACACTGAAGCTTTCTTT
CDR3aa: CASKQGLMNTEAFF

v_gene: TRBV5-5
abundance: large
d_gene: NA
j_gene: TRBJ2-1
CDR3nt: TGTGCCAGCAGCCCGGAGGCTAGCGCATACCTTCGGAATGAGCAGTTCTTC
CDR3aa: CASSPEASAYLRNEQFF

v_gene: TRBV5-1
abundance: NA
d_gene: NA
j_gene: TRBJ1-1
CDR3nt: TGCGCCAGCAGCTTGGACATGAACACTGAAGCTTTCTTT
CDR3aa: CASSLDMNTEAFF

v_gene: TRBV30
abundance: once
d_gene: TRBD2
j_gene: TRBJ2-2
CDR3nt: TGTGCCTGGAGAGCTAGCGGGAGGGCAGGGGAGCTGTTTTTT
CDR3aa: CAWRASGRAGELFF

v_gene: TRBV24-1
abundance: NA
d_gene: NA
j_gene: TRBJ2-1
CDR3nt: TGTGCCACCAGTGATTTAAAGGGAAGAAATTACAATGAGCAGTTCTTC
CDR3aa: CATSDLKGRNYNEQFF

v_gene: TRBV12-3/TRBV12-4
abundance: NA
d_gene: NA
j_gene: TRBJ1-1
CDR3nt: TGTGCCAGCAGCCCCAGCGAGACTGAAGCTTTCTTT
CDR3aa: CASSPSETEAFF

v_gene: TRBV7-8
abundance: NA
d_gene: TRBD2
j_gene: TRBJ2-3
CDR3nt: TGTGCCAGCAGCTTAGTCAGTTCTGGCAGCGGGAGTGGAGATACGCAGTATTTT
CDR3aa: CASSLVSSGSGSGDTQYF

v_gene: TRBV6-6
abundance: NA
d_gene: NA
j_gene: TRBJ2-7
CDR3nt: TGTGCCAGCAGCCACTTGGAGGTCACCTACGAGCAGTACTTC
CDR3aa: CASSHLEVTYEQYF

v_gene: TRBV30
abundance: NA
d_gene: TRBD1
j_gene: TRBJ2-5
CDR3nt: TGTGCCTGGAGTTCCCCTGGACAGGGGCTAAGGGAGACCCAGTACTTC
CDR3aa: CAWSSPGQGLRETQYF

v_gene: TRBV2
abundance: NA
d_gene: NA
j_gene: TRBJ1-5
CDR3nt: TGTGCCAGCAGCCTACAGGGAAATCAGCCCCAGCATTTT
CDR3aa: CASSLQGNQPQHF

v_gene: TRBV6-6
abundance: NA
d_gene: NA
j_gene: TRBJ2-6
CDR3nt: TGTGCCAGCAGTCAGCATGGCGAGGGATTAGGGAGGTCTGGGGCCAACGTCCTGACTTTC
CDR3aa: CASSQHGEGLGRSGANVLTF

v_gene: TRBV6-5
abundance: NA
d_gene: TRBD1
j_gene: TRBJ1-1
CDR3nt: TGTGCCAGCAGTTACTCGAACCACAGGGGGATAACTGAAGCTTTCTTT
CDR3aa: CASSYSNHRGITEAFF